The 7 T cell receptor beta chains in this list originate from one sample, sequenced in a study of radiotherapy plus CTLA-4 blockade in lung cancer. This table comes from immunoSEQ multiplex PCR, and its TCRdb copy is limited to in-frame clones, with some not included. Counted here are about 73,000 clones, 87% occurring once; the ten biggest clones make up 40%. The material was peripheral blood, obtained from a patient treated with radiotherapy plus ipilimumab. The source is a human donor with non-small cell lung cancer that progressed on radiotherapy plus ipilimumab.

The chain is built from TRBV6-5 and TRBJ2-5; D unresolved. The CDR3 contains 10 residues. Germline-derived CDR1 and CDR2 are MNHEY and SVGAGI. V gave up 8 bases and J gave up 5 bases, with 6 bases separating them. The CDR3 DNA is TGTGCCAGCCTAGGGGAGACCCAGTACTTC. Protein sequence: CASLGETQYF.

This clone was observed a single time. The chain uses TRBV7-9 and TRBJ2-7; no clear D gene. The ends were cut back, 5 bases at V and 3 bases at J, with 5 bases in the middle. CDR3 length: 11 amino acids. Germline assignment: CDR1 SEHNR and CDR2 FQNEAQ (reference sequence). The CDR3 DNA sequence: TGTGCCAGCAGCCCAAACTACGAGCAGTACTTC. The encoded protein is CASSPNYEQYF.

As regards this clone: At one of its ends the junction is not consistent with the germline gene, which may arise from a read error. This chain joins TRBV7-7 and TRBJ2-3; 8 bases match TRBD1. CDR1 is SSHAT and CDR2 is FNYEAQ in the germline V gene (reference sequence). CDR3 length: 14 residues. DNA for the CDR3: TGTGCTAGCAGCTTAGGGACAGGTTTAGATACGCAGTATTTT. Translating gives CASSLGTGLDTQYF.

The genes are TRBV6-5 and TRBJ2-3, with 8 bases lining up with TRBD1. The germline gives CDR1 MNHEY, CDR2 SVGAGI. The CDR3 has 15 amino acids. Trimming cost V 8 bases and J 5 bases; bases outside gene matches: 12. The CDR3 DNA sequence: TGTGCCAGCGCCTACACCGGGACAGGAGGAGATACGCAGTATTTT. Translated, it gives CASAYTGTGGDTQYF.

In DNA, the CDR3 is TGTGCCACCAGCTCGAGGGGGGGAGAAGAGACCCAGTACTTC. This sequence encodes CATSSRGGEETQYF. The chain has TRBV15 and TRBJ2-5; TRBD2 might be the D (7 bases). From germline, CDR1 is LNHNV and CDR2 YYDKDF (reference sequence). CDR3 size: 14 residues. Trimming pared 5 bases from V and 3 bases from J, leaving 13 bases between.

The chain employs TRBV11-1 and TRBJ2-1; D is possibly TRBD1 or TRBD2 (9 bases each). In germline, CDR1 is SGHAT, CDR2 FQDESV (reference sequence). This CDR3 comprises 15 residues. The V end lost 4 bases, the J end lost 13 bases, and 23 bases lay between the germline ends. CDR3 nucleotide sequence: TGTGCCAGCAGCTACCCGGGACAGGGACTAGCCAGACAGTTCTTC. Protein sequence: CASSYPGQGLARQFF.

The chain employs TRBV2 and TRBJ2-6, with D perhaps matching TRBD1 (6 bases). The CDR3 loop spans 15 amino acids. Germline CDR1 is SNHLY and CDR2 is FYNNEI. V dropped 6 bases and J dropped 2 bases, with 11 bases sitting between them. CDR3 sequence: CASSLNRAGANVLTF. CDR3 in DNA: TGTGCCAGCAGCCTGAACAGGGCTGGGGCCAACGTCCTGACTTTC.